This passage covers 10 T cell receptor beta chains from one sample sequenced in a study of metastatic and nonmetastatic thyroid tumors. TCRdb re-analyzed the PCR reads using MiXCR. The sample contains tens of thousands of clones, under 5% of which appear only once. No patient received treatment before thyroid surgery. What was sequenced was blood. Receptors originate from a female donor with papillary thyroid cancer or a benign thyroid nodule (not recorded which). Some clones in this sample may be carry-over from other donors' samples.

This clone has at least ten counts. The V call is TRBV30, the J call TRBJ2-7, with 9 bases lining up with TRBD2. This CDR3 is built from 17 residues. Trimming removed 1 base from V and 2 bases from J; junction bases left unmatched: 12. Germline CDR1 and CDR2: GTSNPN and SVGIG (reference sequence). The CDR3 spells CAWSETGGRASPYEQYF. As DNA, the CDR3 is TGTGCCTGGAGTGAGACAGGCGGGAGGGCAAGTCCCTACGAGCAGTACTTC.

This clone was counted only a few times. The DNA for the CDR3 is TGTGCCAGCAGTGTCGTCCTCCGGGACAGGGGGAATTCACCCCTCCACTTT. It yields the protein CASSVVLRDRGNSPLHF. The gene calls are TRBV6-1 and TRBJ1-6; 11 nucleotides line up with TRBD1. This CDR3 comprises 17 residues. After removal of 4 bases from V and 7 bases from J, the junction contained 9 bases not matched to a gene. In germline, CDR1 is MNHNS, CDR2 SASEGT.

This clone was recorded many times. The junction and the germline gene differ at one end; a read error may be behind it. The rearrangement links TRBV2 to TRBJ2-7; D not resolved. In germline, CDR1 is SNHLY, CDR2 FYNNEI. This CDR3 comprises 12 residues. The CDR3 loop is CASSEALPPPLF. In nucleotides, the CDR3 is TGTGCCAGCAGTGAAGCGCTTCCCCCACCCCTCTTC.

In its sample, this clone was seen many times. This sequence joins TRBV2 and TRBJ2-5, with TRBD2 as a possible D gene (6 bases). Between the trimmed V and J ends, which lost 8 bases and 5 bases, there was a span of 12 bases. CDR3 length: 12 residues. Per germline, CDR1 SNHLY and CDR2 FYNNEI. The CDR3 protein is CASWGGGETQYF. CDR3 sequence (DNA): TGTGCCAGCTGGGGAGGAGGGGAGACCCAGTACTTC.

CDR3 sequence reads: CSAAKGGGEKLFF. As DNA, the CDR3 is TGCAGTGCTGCAAAGGGGGGAGGTGAAAAACTGTTTTTT. This chain uses TRBV20-1 with TRBJ1-4, with D possibly TRBD1 on 6 matching bases. Germline V gene data show CDR1 as DFQATT and CDR2 as SNEGSKA (reference sequence). Trimming pared 5 bases from V and 7 bases from J, leaving 14 bases between. This CDR3 has 13 amino acids.

This clone has more than one count but fewer than ten. The junction does not match germline at one end; this may be a read error. V is TRBV5-5 and J is TRBJ2-1; 12 nucleotides align to TRBD2. The CDR3 spans 16 residues. Germline CDR1 is SGHKS and CDR2 is YYEKEE (reference sequence). The CDR3 protein is CASSTRLAGVYNEQFF. The CDR3 bases are TGCGCCAGCAGCACAAGACTAGCGGGAGTTTACAATGAGCAGTTCTTC.

This clone was counted many times. Just one base apart from a much larger clone, this may be a read error. Additional DNA sequences in this sample encode the identical CDR3. V usage is TRBV19 and J usage is TRBJ2-2; D is uncertain. This CDR3 spans 15 amino acids. Trimming removed 4 bases at V and 1 base at J, with 10 bases between. From germline, CDR1 is LNHDA and CDR2 SQIVND (reference sequence). Here the CDR3 DNA reads TGTGCCAGTAGTAAGCATCAGGAGAACACCGGGGAGCTGTTTTTT. Translating it yields CASSKHQENTGELFF.

Ten or more counts support this clone. This chain connects TRBV5-1 to TRBJ2-7; 12 nucleotides align to TRBD1. Germline V gives CDR1 SGHRS, CDR2 YFSETQ. The junction had 19 bases not matched to a gene; V was cut back by 4 bases and J by 5 bases. CDR3 length: 19 residues. This CDR3 reads CASSPTGTGGLEWDDEQYF. The DNA of the CDR3 is TGCGCCAGCAGCCCGACCGGGACAGGGGGCTTGGAATGGGACGACGAGCAGTACTTC. The variable domain in full, with the rest retrieved from reference TRBV5-1 and TRBJ2-7, is KAGVTQTPRYLIKTRGQQVTLSCSPISGHRSVSWYQQTPGQGLQFLFEYFSETQRNKGNFPGRFSGRQFSNSRSEMNVSTLELGDSALYLCASSPTGTGGLEWDDEQYFGPGTRLTVT.

This clone was counted at least ten times. The chain recombines TRBV10-2 with TRBJ1-1; no clear D. The V and J ends lost 7 bases and 1 base respectively, with 10 bases between them. The CDR3 is 13 residues long. Germline loops: CDR1 WSHSY, CDR2 SAAADI. CDR3 protein: CASTTGRNTEAFF. The DNA of the CDR3 is TGCGCCAGCACCACGGGTAGGAACACTGAAGCTTTCTTT.

This clone was detected ten times or more. V and J are TRBV12-3 or TRBV12-4 and TRBJ2-3; tentative D call: TRBD1 (5 bases). There are 14 residues in the CDR3. V lost 7 bases and J lost 3, with 14 bases in between. CDR3 nucleotides: TGTGCCAGCATTTCAGGGAAAGGAACAGATACGCAGTATTTT. This gives the protein CASISGKGTDTQYF.